This T cell receptor beta chain was retrieved from a study of shared clonotypes between healthy human individuals. Study conclusions and caveats: Rarefaction gave evidence that sorted-subset sequencing remained incomplete despite large depth. Some naive CD4 clonotypes, approximately 4.5%, turned up in common across a few donors. Apart from blood, nothing was sampled; tissue repertoires likely differ.

Memory CD4+ cells were the fraction left after CD45RA+ naive selection. CDR1 and CDR2 from the germline V gene are SGHTA and FQGTGA. This CDR3 is built from 13 residues. The V and J ends lost 5 bases and 5 bases respectively, with 9 bases between them. Assay: immunoSEQ multiplex PCR; the TCRdb copy retains only in-frame clones and omits some. The data hold 950,000 to 1,100,000 clones, with about 80% observed a single time. On this clone: The antigen is not known.

The clonotype originates from a man younger than 35 in good health. Specimen: memory CD4+ T cells sorted from blood. Described subset: CD45RA-negative fraction. This rearrangement joins TRBV7-3 to TRBJ2-2; the D gene could be TRBD1 or TRBD2 (5 bases each). The CDR3: CASSPRETGELFF. In DNA form, the CDR3 reads TGTGCCAGCAGCCCCAGGGAGACCGGGGAGCTGTTTTTT.